This TCR beta chain was captured in a study of prognosis after radiotherapy for stage I lung cancer. Study-wide context: SBRT radiotherapy used 3 to 5 fractions and a biologically effective dose of at least 100 Gy. A median of about 7 months after radiotherapy, distant metastases were seen in a few patients, while no significant progression was shown by 15.

Two-round multiplex PCR amplified TCR beta CDR3 from genomic DNA. First-round PCR employed TRBV- and TRBJ-specific primers for each gene. TCRdb processed the multiplex PCR reads anew with MiXCR; each CDR3 protein has one entry. In the table there are about 20,000 distinct CDR3 sequences, approximately 40% of which are singletons. The study, taken as a whole, reports: Between patients with and without metastases, TRBV and TRBJ gene usage reportedly differed.

Of note for this clonotype: Its cognate antigen is unknown.

The CDR3 runs to 13 residues. From germline, CDR1 is MNHNS and CDR2 SASEGT. The V and J ends lost 7 bases and 2 bases respectively, with 12 bases between them. This clonotype originated in a donor of 50 years or more with non-small cell lung cancer. This sequence joins TRBV6-1 and TRBJ2-7; D call uncertain. The material was PBMCs, obtained before or after stereotactic body radiation therapy (not recorded which). CDR3 bases: TGTGCCAGCATTACAATGATACCCTACGAGCAGTACTTC. This translates into CASITMIPYEQYF.